This passage covers 27 T cell receptor beta chains from one sample sequenced in a study of CD8 T cells in Susac syndrome. After extraction with the RNeasy kit, about 0.45 to 1 ug of the RNA was reverse transcribed using random hexamers. Via MiXCR, TCRdb re-called the immunoSEQ multiplex PCR reads, giving one row per CDR3 protein. The table has about 290,000 distinct CDR3 sequences, around 89% seen once; the top ten hold roughly 0.17%. Material: CD8+ T cells from PBMCs. Source of these receptors: a human donor with multiple sclerosis.

CDR3 sequence (DNA): TGTGCCAGCGGTCCGGGCAGCGGATATGGCTACACCTTC. Its translation is CASGPGSGYGYTF. This chain links TRBV12-3 or TRBV12-4 with TRBJ1-2; D remains ambiguous. V was clipped by 8 bases and J by 5 bases, with 15 bases between them. The CDR3 is 13 amino acids.

V usage is TRBV18 and J usage is TRBJ2-3; D gene uncertain. In germline, CDR1 is KGHSH, CDR2 LQKENI. The CDR3 consists of 17 residues. Deletions cut 3 bases from V and 2 bases from J, with 18 bases between. As DNA, the CDR3 is TGTGCCAGCTCACCGGCCGAGATCCCTGGATCCACAGATACGCAGTATTTT. Translation gives CASSPAEIPGSTDTQYF. Supplemented by reference TRBV18 and TRBJ2-3, the full variable domain reads NAGVMQNPRHLVRRRGQEARLRCSPMKGHSHVYWYRQLPEEGLKFMVYLQKENIIDESGMPKERFSAEFPKEGPSILRIQQVVRGDSAAYFCASSPAEIPGSTDTQYFGPGTRLTVL.

This clonotype was recorded a few times. The chain is built from TRBV19 and TRBJ2-7, with TRBD2 identical over 12 bases. In germline, CDR1 is LNHDA, CDR2 SQIVND (reference sequence). The CDR3 consists of 14 residues. Trimming removed 8 bases from V and 2 bases from J; junction bases left unmatched: 4. CDR3 bases: TGTGCCAGTGGGGCTAGCGGGAGGGCCTACGAGCAGTACTTC. This sequence encodes CASGASGRAYEQYF.

This clonotype was detected once. The chain is built from TRBV20-1 and TRBJ2-3; D ambiguous. The CDR3 loop spans 12 amino acids. The V and J ends lost 5 bases and 1 base respectively, with 7 bases between them. Germline assignment: CDR1 DFQATT and CDR2 SNEGSKA (reference sequence). The CDR3 nucleotides read TGCAGTGCTTTCCAGGGCACAGATACGCAGTATTTT. Encoded protein: CSAFQGTDTQYF.

The chain carries TRBV24-1 and TRBJ2-1; 7 bases align to TRBD2. Per germline, CDR1 KGHDR and CDR2 SFDVKD. V shed 5 bases, J shed 5 bases, and the junction held 11 bases outside the gene matches. This CDR3 comprises 16 residues. CDR3 sequence reads: CATSARYGRAHNEQFF. CDR3 DNA sequence: TGTGCCACCAGTGCCCGTTATGGGAGGGCCCACAATGAGCAGTTCTTC.

In its sample, this clonotype was seen once. V and J are TRBV20-1 and TRBJ2-1, with 7 bases lining up with TRBD2. Germline V gene sequence: CDR1 DFQATT, CDR2 SNEGSKA (reference sequence). This CDR3 region has 15 residues. V gave up 0 bases and J gave up 5 bases; unmatched junction bases: 7. CDR3 sequence (DNA): TGCAGTGCTAGAGATCTGCGGGAGCACGACAATGAGCAGTTCTTC. Its translation: CSARDLREHDNEQFF.

V gene TRBV6-1 combines with J gene TRBJ2-5; TRBD2 aligns across 9 bases. The CDR3 contains 17 residues. Germline CDR1 is MNHNS and CDR2 is SASEGT. J lost 1 base, V lost 5 bases, and 11 bases had no gene match. This CDR3 reads CASSISGSAPLQETQYF. CDR3 coding DNA: TGTGCCAGCAGTATTAGCGGGAGTGCCCCCCTCCAAGAGACCCAGTACTTC.

As DNA, the CDR3 is TGTGCCAGCAGCCAAGATGTAGCGGGAGTGAGGGGAGAGACCCAGTACTTC. Translation gives CASSQDVAGVRGETQYF. The genes are TRBV3-1 and TRBJ2-5; 9 bases align to TRBD2. In germline, CDR1 is LGHDT, CDR2 YNNKEL (reference sequence). The CDR3 length is 17 residues. After removal of 0 bases from V and 4 bases from J, the junction contained 9 bases not matched to a gene.

There are a few counts of this clonotype. At one of its ends the junction is not consistent with the germline gene, which may arise from a read error. V is TRBV7-2 and J is TRBJ1-1; the match to TRBD1 covers 9 bases. CDR3 length equals 16 residues. Germline V gives CDR1 SGHTA, CDR2 FQGNSA. As DNA, the CDR3 is TGTGCCAGCAGATTAGTTAGTACAGGGGGCGGAACTGAAGCTTTCTTT. Protein sequence: CASRLVSTGGGTEAFF.

The rearrangement links TRBV1 to TRBJ1-2; the table's D call of TRBD1 was not tested on the DNA. TRBV1 is termed a pseudogene. The CDR3 covers 13 residues. The CDR3 coding sequence is TGCACCAGCAGCCAAGATGGGGGGGATGGCTACACCTTC. Translated: CTSSQDGGDGYTF.

V gene TRBV27 combines with J gene TRBJ2-7; TRBD2 agrees at 11 bases. Germline CDR1 reads MNHEY; CDR2 reads SMNVEV (reference sequence). The CDR3 spans 15 residues. V gave up 5 bases and J gave up 4 bases; unmatched junction bases: 7. CDR3 amino acids: CASSEIAGGPYEQYF. The CDR3 coding sequence is TGTGCCAGCAGTGAAATAGCGGGAGGGCCGTACGAGCAGTACTTC.

The chain joins TRBV7-9 to TRBJ1-1; the D gene is possibly TRBD1 (5 bases). Trimming took 3 bases from V and 7 from J, leaving 15 bases between them. Germline CDR1 is SEHNR and CDR2 is FQNEAQ (reference sequence). This CDR3 has 14 residues. The CDR3 nucleotides are TGTGCCAGCAGCTTGGCCGGGGCCGATGGTGAAGCTTTCTTT. Amino acid sequence: CASSLAGADGEAFF. Full variable domain (missing parts from reference TRBV7-9 and TRBJ1-1): DTGVSQNPRHKITKRGQNVTFRCDPISEHNRLYWYRQTLGQGPEFLTYFQNEAQLEKSRLLSDRFSAERPKGSFSTLEIQRTEQGDSAMYLCASSLAGADGEAFFGQGTRLTVV.

The chain uses TRBV2 and TRBJ2-2, with D unclear. Trimming shortened V by 5 bases and J by 2 bases, and 12 bases separated the two germline ends. Looked up from germline, CDR1 is SNHLY and CDR2 is FYNNEI. The CDR3 covers 15 residues. CDR3 nucleotides: TGTGCCAGCAGTCCACCGGGTCCAAACACCGGGGAGCTGTTTTTT. It encodes CASSPPGPNTGELFF.

For the CDR3, the DNA is TGTGCCAGCAGCTTTTCAGGACAGATCTACGAGCAGTACTTC. It specifies CASSFSGQIYEQYF. This chain links TRBV28 with TRBJ2-7; the D gene is possibly TRBD1 (6 bases). The CDR3 is 14 residues long. CDR1 is MDHEN, CDR2 SYDVKM, per germline. With 6 bases removed from V and 3 bases from J, the gap between germline ends came to 15 bases. Combining the CDR3 with reference TRBV28 and TRBJ2-7 gives the whole variable domain DVKVTQSSRYLVKRTGEKVFLECVQDMDHENMFWYRQDPGLGLRLIYFSYDVKMKEKGDIPEGYSVSREKKERFSLILESASTNQTSMYLCASSFSGQIYEQYFGPGTRLTVT.

This chain uses TRBV4-1 with TRBJ2-1, with a weak D call TRBD2 (5 bases). Trimming took off 5 bases at V and 8 bases at J, with 13 bases between the two ends. CDR3 length: 13 amino acids. Germline CDR1 reads MGHRA; CDR2 reads YSYEKL. DNA of the CDR3: TGCGCCAGCAGCGTTCGCCTCGGGGATGAGCAGTTCTTC. This translates into CASSVRLGDEQFF.

The chain employs TRBV7-3 and TRBJ2-1; D tentatively fits TRBD1 or TRBD2 (6 bases each). Trimming removed 1 base from V and 10 bases from J, with 11 bases in between. This CDR3 has 13 residues. Looked up from germline, CDR1 is SGHTA and CDR2 is FQGTGA. The CDR3 coding sequence is TGTGCCAGCAGCTTAAAGGGGGGTCGAGAGCAGTTCTTC. Residues: CASSLKGGREQFF.

V usage is TRBV18 and J usage is TRBJ2-3, with 8 bases lining up with TRBD1. Gene TRBJ1-5 matches the end of the DNA better, so the J call may be wrong. The CDR3 totals 17 residues. The germline CDR1 and CDR2 sequences are KGHSH and LQKENI. For the CDR3, the DNA is TGTGCCAGCTCACCGCCCGGACAGGGAATTGGCACAGATACGCAGCATTTT. The encoded protein is CASSPPGQGIGTDTQHF.

This chain links TRBV4-1 with TRBJ2-5; TRBD2 might be the D (6 bases). Germline lookup yields CDR1 MGHRA and CDR2 YSYEKL. The V and J ends lost 1 base and 5 bases respectively, with 11 bases between them. The CDR3 loop spans 14 amino acids. The CDR3 loop is CASSQVGGGETQYF. DNA of the CDR3: TGCGCCAGCAGCCAAGTCGGGGGTGGGGAGACCCAGTACTTC.

The chain employs TRBV10-3 and TRBJ1-5; D is unresolved. CDR1 is ENHRY and CDR2 is SYGVKD in the germline V gene. Between the trimmed V and J ends, which lost 1 base and 6 bases, there was a span of 4 bases. CDR3 length: 12 amino acids. The CDR3 bases are TGTGCCATCAGTGAGTGGGGTCAGCCCCAGCATTTT. Translating it yields CAISEWGQPQHF.

The genes are TRBV9 and TRBJ2-1, with 7 nucleotides matching TRBD2. The CDR3 has 12 residues. Germline values: CDR1 SGDLS, CDR2 YYNGEE. Losses at the gene ends were 7 bases for V and 7 bases for J; bases not matched to a gene: 5. CDR3 sequence: CASGRAGNEQFF. The CDR3 DNA follows: TGTGCCAGCGGGAGGGCGGGTAATGAGCAGTTCTTC. Full variable domain (rest looked up from reference TRBV9 and TRBJ2-1): DSGVTQTPKHLITATGQRVTLRCSPRSGDLSVYWYQQSLDQGLQFLIQYYNGEERAKGNILERFSAQQFPDLHSELNLSSLELGDSALYFCASGRAGNEQFFGPGTRLTVL.

The gene calls are TRBV9 and TRBJ2-1; 8 bases fit TRBD2. CDR3 size: 15 residues. Losses at the gene ends were 0 bases for V and 4 bases for J; bases not matched to a gene: 3. Germline CDR1 reads SGDLS; CDR2 reads YYNGEE. The CDR3: CASSVELAGYNEQFF. CDR3 nucleotides: TGTGCCAGCAGCGTAGAATTAGCGGGGTACAATGAGCAGTTCTTC.

The chain has TRBV13 and TRBJ2-5, with 10 nucleotides matching TRBD1. The V and J ends lost 5 bases and 5 bases, in that order; junction bases with no gene match: 8. The length of the CDR3 is 15 residues. The germline CDR1 and CDR2 sequences are PRHDT and FYEKMQ (reference sequence). The CDR3 region is CASSTRQGALETQYF. CDR3 nucleotide sequence: TGTGCCAGCAGCACCAGACAGGGGGCCTTGGAGACCCAGTACTTC. Based on the CDR3 plus reference TRBV13 and TRBJ2-5, the full variable domain is AAGVIQSPRHLIKEKRETATLKCYPIPRHDTVYWYQQGPGQDPQFLISFYEKMQSDKGSIPDRFSAQQFSDYHSELNMSSLELGDSALYFCASSTRQGALETQYFGPGTRLLVL.

The genes are TRBV27 and TRBJ2-2; D remains unclear. V was trimmed by 0 bases and J by 4 bases, leaving 3 bases between them. Germline values: CDR1 MNHEY, CDR2 SMNVEV (reference sequence). This CDR3 contains 13 residues. CDR3 in amino acids: CASSLSATGELFF. CDR3 bases: TGTGCCAGCAGTTTATCGGCCACCGGGGAGCTGTTTTTT.

The V call is TRBV6-4, the J call TRBJ2-2, with 12 bases matching TRBD1. Germline V CDR1 and CDR2: MRHNA, SNTAGT. Unmatched junction bases numbered 5, after V lost 6 bases and J lost 6 bases. The CDR3 sequence is 15 residues long. CDR3 protein: CASSPGTGGSGELFF. CDR3 DNA: TGTGCCAGCAGCCCCGGGACAGGGGGCTCCGGGGAGCTGTTTTTT.

The rearrangement links TRBV7-9 to TRBJ2-1; 8 nucleotides line up with TRBD1. The V and J ends lost 1 base and 5 bases, in that order; junction bases with no gene match: 4. Germline V gene lookup returns CDR1 SEHNR and CDR2 FQNEAQ (reference sequence). The CDR3 runs 15 residues. CDR3 sequence: CASSLEQGAHNEQFF. The CDR3 DNA is TGTGCCAGCAGCTTAGAGCAGGGGGCCCACAATGAGCAGTTCTTC.

This chain links TRBV12-3 or TRBV12-4 with TRBJ2-5; 8 positions agree with TRBD2. This CDR3 region has 14 residues. With 5 bases clipped from V and 7 bases from J, the junction kept 9 bases outside the gene matches. The CDR3 is CASSDPAGEGTQYF. CDR3 nucleotides: TGTGCCAGCAGTGACCCAGCGGGGGAGGGGACCCAGTACTTC.

This chain joins TRBV20-1 and TRBJ1-2, with D unclear. Per germline, CDR1 DFQATT and CDR2 SNEGSKA (reference sequence). V was shortened by 3 bases and J by 5 bases, with 13 bases between the two germline ends. This CDR3 spans 13 amino acids. CDR3 region: CSASGQAEYGYTF. The CDR3 DNA reads as TGCAGTGCTAGCGGCCAGGCCGAATATGGCTACACCTTC.